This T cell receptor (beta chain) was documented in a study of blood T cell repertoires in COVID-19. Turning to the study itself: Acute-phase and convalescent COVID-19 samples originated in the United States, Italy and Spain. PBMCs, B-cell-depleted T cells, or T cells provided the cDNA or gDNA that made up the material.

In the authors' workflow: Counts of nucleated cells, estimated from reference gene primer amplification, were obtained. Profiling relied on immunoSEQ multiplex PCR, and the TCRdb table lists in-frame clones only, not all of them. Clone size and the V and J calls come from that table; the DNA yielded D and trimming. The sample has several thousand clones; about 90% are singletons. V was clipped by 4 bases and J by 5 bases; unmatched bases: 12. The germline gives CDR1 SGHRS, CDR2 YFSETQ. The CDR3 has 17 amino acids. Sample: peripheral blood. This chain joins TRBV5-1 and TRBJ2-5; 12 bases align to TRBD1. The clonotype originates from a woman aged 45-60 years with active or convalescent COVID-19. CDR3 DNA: TGCGCCAGCAGCACAGCACCGGGACAGGGGGCCATGGAGACCCAGTACTTC. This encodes CASSTAPGQGAMETQYF.